This T cell receptor beta chain emerged from a study of T cell changes during pregnancy in multiple sclerosis. This clone was seen a few times. The protocol was immunoSEQ multiplex PCR, while the TCRdb copy is restricted to in-frame clones and leaves out a portion. The profile shows 40,000 to 55,000 clones, under 95% of them singletons. The germline V gene encodes CDR1 KGHSH and CDR2 LQKENI. Trimming removed 0 bases from V and 5 bases from J; junction bases left unmatched: 7. The CDR3 has 18 residues. This TCR came from a female donor with multiple sclerosis, enrolled in a pregnancy study. This chain links TRBV18 with TRBJ2-1, with 13 bases fitting TRBD2. The sample in question was CD4+ T cells from peripheral blood mononuclear cells, obtained in the third trimester of pregnancy. The CDR3 region is CASSPPLAGGPLDNEQFF. The CDR3 DNA reads as TGTGCCAGCTCACCACCACTAGCGGGAGGGCCTTTGGACAATGAGCAGTTCTTC.